The 8 T cell receptor beta chains reported below all come from one sample, sequenced in a study of shared clonotypes between healthy human individuals. Method: immunoSEQ multiplex PCR; TCRdb's copy keeps in-frame clones and lacks some. Among 400,000 to 600,000 clones listed, roughly 95% were seen once. The sample taken for sequencing was naive CD4+ T cells sorted from blood. The subset: CD45RA+ positively selected. The receptors stem from a woman aged 30 to 39 in good health.

V usage is TRBV27 and J usage is TRBJ1-2; 8 positions match TRBD1. The CDR3 totals 13 residues. V dropped 9 bases and J dropped 8; count of bases not matched to a gene: 11. In germline, CDR1 is MNHEY, CDR2 SMNVEV (reference sequence). CDR3 nucleotide sequence: TGTGCCAGTAGAACGACAGGGGCAGGCGGCTACACCTTC. The encoded protein is CASRTTGAGGYTF.

V usage is TRBV6-1 and J usage is TRBJ1-1; 7 nucleotides line up with TRBD1. The germline gives CDR1 MNHNS, CDR2 SASEGT. The ends lost 6 bases at V and 1 base at J; junction bases unmatched: 8. This CDR3 comprises 15 residues. The CDR3 region has the DNA TGTGCCAGCAGGGACACAGGGGTATCGAACACTGAAGCTTTCTTT. Protein product: CASRDTGVSNTEAFF.

The chain recombines TRBV28 with TRBJ2-7; D ambiguous. There are 11 residues in the CDR3. Germline lookup yields CDR1 MDHEN and CDR2 SYDVKM. Trimming left V 3 bases short and J 4 bases short, with 4 bases between. As DNA, the CDR3 is TGTGCCAGCAGTTTTTTGTACGAGCAGTACTTC. Its protein is CASSFLYEQYF. The full variable domain, completed using reference TRBV28 and TRBJ2-7, is DVKVTQSSRYLVKRTGEKVFLECVQDMDHENMFWYRQDPGLGLRLIYFSYDVKMKEKGDIPEGYSVSREKKERFSLILESASTNQTSMYLCASSFLYEQYFGPGTRLTVT.

This chain links TRBV5-1 with TRBJ2-1; 7 nucleotides line up with TRBD2. The V gene end was trimmed by 5 bases and the J gene end by 4 bases; junction bases not matched to a gene: 9. The CDR3 totals 15 residues. CDR1 and CDR2 (germline): SGHRS, YFSETQ. The CDR3 spells CASSQSGTTYNEQFF. Written as DNA, the CDR3 is TGCGCCAGCAGTCAATCCGGGACTACATACAATGAGCAGTTCTTC.

The V and J genes are TRBV11-3 and TRBJ2-7, with D possibly TRBD2 on 6 matching bases. V lost 5 bases, J lost 0 bases, and 11 bases lay in between. The CDR3 is 14 residues long. The germline V gene has CDR1 SGHNT and CDR2 YENEEA. CDR3 region: CASSPEGASYEQYF. CDR3 nucleotides: TGTGCCAGCAGCCCGGAGGGAGCCTCCTACGAGCAGTACTTC.

The chain couples TRBV5-1 to TRBJ1-4; a weak D match, TRBD1 (6 bases). The V and J ends lost 4 bases and 8 bases respectively, with 15 bases between them. The CDR3 spans 14 residues. Germline V gene sequence: CDR1 SGHRS, CDR2 YFSETQ. CDR3 sequence (DNA): TGCGCCAGCAGCGGGGACATCGGAAACGAAAAACTGTTTTTT. Residues: CASSGDIGNEKLFF.

The chain combines TRBV14 with TRBJ1-1, with D possibly TRBD1 on 5 matching bases. V lost 8 bases, J lost 4 bases, and 14 bases lay in between. Germline V lookup: CDR1 SGHDN, CDR2 FVKESK. The length of the CDR3 is 13 residues. Here the CDR3 DNA reads TGTGCCAGCGACCCAGGGCTTGGCACTGAAGCTTTCTTT. Its protein product is CASDPGLGTEAFF.

The V call is TRBV28, the J call TRBJ1-4, with D perhaps TRBD1 (5 bases). This CDR3 contains 12 residues. Germline CDR1 MDHEN, CDR2 SYDVKM. V was clipped by 5 bases and J by 8 bases, with 9 bases between them. The DNA for the CDR3 is TGTGCCAGCAGTCGACAGAGGGAAAAACTGTTTTTT. Residues: CASSRQREKLFF.